These 6 T cell receptor beta chains originate from one sample sequenced in a study of cytomegalovirus exposure and HLA in healthy donors. The PCR used 60 Vbeta and 13 Jbeta primers. Only in-frame clones appear in the TCRdb table, and some are missing; sequencing was by immunoSEQ multiplex PCR. This sample has roughly 150,000 clones; about 70% occur once, and the top ten carry more than 9%. Source material: PBMCs. These receptors all come from a young man in good health and CMV-seropositive.

The V call is TRBV6-1, the J call TRBJ1-1; maybe TRBD1 (6 bases). Germline V lookup: CDR1 MNHNS, CDR2 SASEGT. The CDR3 consists of 15 residues. V lost 6 bases and J lost 1, with 15 bases in between. The CDR3 sequence is CASSDPGGANTEAFF. The CDR3 DNA reads TGTGCCAGCAGCGATCCGGGGGGCGCGAACACTGAAGCTTTCTTT.

Only a few counts were recorded for this clone. The CDR3 nucleotides read TGTGCCAGCAGCTTAGGTCCCCTAGGCTCCTACAATGAGCAGTTCTTC. Its protein product is CASSLGPLGSYNEQFF. This chain links TRBV7-2 with TRBJ2-1, with D hard to call. V was clipped by 1 base and J by 0 bases, with 10 bases between them. Germline loops: CDR1 SGHTA, CDR2 FQGNSA. CDR3 length equals 16 residues.

This chain uses TRBV19 with TRBJ1-1; possible D gene TRBD1, 6 bases. The V gene lost 7 bases and the J gene lost 5 bases, with 17 bases spanning the gap. From germline, CDR1 is LNHDA and CDR2 SQIVND (reference sequence). The CDR3 is 14 amino acids. Written as DNA, the CDR3 is TGTGCCAGTATCCACAGGGCGAGGAGGACTGAAGCTTTCTTT. Translation gives CASIHRARRTEAFF.

The V call is TRBV27, the J call TRBJ1-2, with 8 bases that match TRBD1. The CDR3 spans 15 residues. J lost 4 bases, V lost 4 bases, and 8 bases had no gene match. Germline V gene sequence: CDR1 MNHEY, CDR2 SMNVEV (reference sequence). The CDR3 sequence is CASSSRQGSSYGYTF. The DNA for the CDR3 is TGTGCCAGCAGTTCCCGACAGGGGTCTAGCTATGGCTACACCTTC.

The chain couples TRBV30 to TRBJ2-3, with TRBD2 identical over 11 bases. The germline gives CDR1 GTSNPN, CDR2 SVGIG (reference sequence). The length of the CDR3 is 14 residues. After removal of 1 base from V and 12 bases from J, the junction contained 9 bases not matched to a gene. The CDR3 nucleotides are TGTGCCTGGAGTGAAGGACTAGCGGGTTCCTCTCAGTATTTT. It specifies CAWSEGLAGSSQYF.

The chain joins TRBV20-1 to TRBJ1-2; D is uncertain. The CDR3 is made up of 11 amino acids. The V end lost 5 bases, the J end lost 1 base, and 5 bases lay between the germline ends. Per germline, CDR1 DFQATT and CDR2 SNEGSKA (reference sequence). Here the CDR3 reads CSAADNYGYTF. CDR3 DNA sequence: TGCAGTGCTGCAGATAACTATGGCTACACCTTC.